The 32 T cell receptor beta chains presented below share a single source sample, sequenced in a study of regulatory T cells in long-lasting Graves disease (dated by TCRdb to the early 2020s). Preparation of the library involved multiplex PCR. Instrument on record: Illumina HiSeq 4000. TCR beta libraries were built with iRepertoire HTBI primers and Arm-PCR amplification of CDR3 regions. TCRdb passed the public sequencing reads through fastp at Q25 and MiXCR, retaining productive beta sequences. Each CDR3 protein appears once, grouped with its most common genes and DNA. The sample records approximately 400,000 distinct CDR3 sequences, roughly 10% of which are singletons. The top ten clones comprise about 19% of the sample. The time point tag for this specimen amounts to: newly diagnosed GD, antithyroid drugs for less than 3 months. For both TCR sequencing and RNA sequencing, RNA was extracted from PBMCs in TRIzol.

This same sample was also part of a study on T cells in Graves' hyperthyroidism and ophthalmopathy.

Specimen: peripheral blood mononuclear cells (PBMCs), collected at new diagnosis, from a patient treated with antithyroid drugs. These receptors came from a woman aged 18 to 35 with Graves disease. Donor details come from another sample of the same person, matched by shared clones.

Many counts were recorded for this clonotype. The V call is TRBV7-8, the J call TRBJ1-5; D is possibly TRBD1 (5 bases). V was shortened by 3 bases and J by 0 bases, with 12 bases between the two germline ends. This CDR3 region has 16 residues. The germline CDR1 and CDR2 sequences are SGHVS and FQNEAQ. For the CDR3, the DNA is TGTGCCAGCAGCTTTTGGACACCTCATAGCAATCAGCCCCAGCATTTT. Protein: CASSFWTPHSNQPQHF.

The chain combines TRBV28 with TRBJ2-2, with 10 bases lining up with TRBD2. Germline lookup yields CDR1 MDHEN and CDR2 SYDVKM. The CDR3 is 14 amino acids. J gave up 6 bases and V 6 bases, and 4 bases lay outside the gene matches. The CDR3 is CASRVAGGSGELFF. Here the CDR3 DNA reads TGTGCCAGCAGGGTAGCGGGAGGCTCCGGGGAGCTGTTTTTT. Using reference TRBV28 and TRBJ2-2 for the parts outside the CDR3, the full variable domain is DVKVTQSSRYLVKRTGEKVFLECVQDMDHENMFWYRQDPGLGLRLIYFSYDVKMKEKGDIPEGYSVSREKKERFSLILESASTNQTSMYLCASRVAGGSGELFFGEGSRLTVL.

This clonotype was observed at least ten times. J is TRBJ1-2 and V is TRBV27, with TRBD1 matching over 7 bases. The CDR3 length is 15 residues. Germline V gives CDR1 MNHEY, CDR2 SMNVEV (reference sequence). The trim removed 6 bases at V and 3 bases at J, leaving 10 bases unmatched. CDR3 nucleotides: TGTGCCAGCAGCCAAACTCAGGGGGGAGACTATGGCTACACCTTC. This sequence encodes CASSQTQGGDYGYTF.

This clonotype showed up many times. The V call is TRBV30, the J call TRBJ1-5; D may be TRBD1 (5 bases). The CDR3 contains 15 residues. Trimming shortened V by 2 bases and J by 5 bases, and 16 bases separated the two germline ends. Germline CDR1 reads GTSNPN; CDR2 reads SVGIG (reference sequence). Here the CDR3 reads CAWSIGVVGYQPQHF. Here the CDR3 DNA reads TGTGCCTGGAGTATAGGGGTGGTGGGTTATCAGCCCCAGCATTTT. Drawing the rest from reference TRBV30 and TRBJ1-5, the complete variable domain is SQTIHQWPATLVQPVGSPLSLECTVEGTSNPNLYWYRQAAGRGLQLLFYSVGIGQISSEVPQNLSASRPQDRQFILSSKKLLLSDSGFYLCAWSIGVVGYQPQHFGDGTRLSIL.

The chain joins TRBV5-5 to TRBJ2-3, with TRBD1 identical over 8 bases. The CDR3 totals 14 residues. Germline V lookup: CDR1 SGHKS, CDR2 YYEKEE (reference sequence). Losses at the gene ends were 2 bases for V and 4 bases for J; bases not matched to a gene: 3. The CDR3 DNA is TGTGCCAGCAGCTTTGGACAGGGCCCAGATACGCAGTATTTT. Translating it yields CASSFGQGPDTQYF.

This clonotype was recorded many times. The chain couples TRBV12-5 to TRBJ1-5; TRBD1 aligns across 9 bases. Germline V gene data show CDR1 as LGHNT and CDR2 as FRNRAP. The CDR3 is 15 amino acids. V gave up 3 bases and J gave up 5 bases; unmatched junction bases: 5. CDR3 in amino acids: CASGFGDRVYQPQHF. For the CDR3, the DNA is TGTGCTAGTGGTTTTGGGGACAGGGTGTATCAGCCCCAGCATTTT.

V is TRBV7-2 and J is TRBJ1-6; TRBD1 matches 12 bases. V shed 1 base, J shed 5 bases, and the junction held 12 bases outside the gene matches. The germline CDR1 and CDR2 sequences are SGHTA and FQGNSA. The CDR3 runs to 20 residues. The CDR3 loop reads CASSLVVGQGAYSHNSPLHF. The DNA of the CDR3 is TGTGCCAGCAGCTTAGTGGTGGGACAGGGGGCCTATTCCCATAATTCACCCCTCCACTTT.

The table lists this clonotype with many counts. The chain links TRBV24-1 to TRBJ2-2; the match to TRBD1 covers 7 bases. From germline, CDR1 is KGHDR and CDR2 SFDVKD. The CDR3 runs 18 residues. Trimming took 1 base from V and 5 from J; bases not matched to a gene: 12. The CDR3 loop is CATSDFLPQGVWTGELFF. The CDR3 region has the DNA TGTGCCACCAGTGATTTCCTTCCGCAGGGGGTTTGGACCGGGGAGCTGTTTTTT.

This clonotype was observed at least ten times. The chain couples TRBV7-3 to TRBJ1-1; the match to TRBD1 covers 7 bases. The CDR3 is 12 amino acids. Germline values: CDR1 SGHTA, CDR2 FQGTGA. J was trimmed by 8 bases and V by 5 bases; bases with no gene match: 5. CDR3 sequence (DNA): TGTGCCAGCAGCGGTCGGACAGGAGAAGCTTTCTTT. Translating gives CASSGRTGEAFF.

In this sample, this clonotype turned up many times. V and J are TRBV5-6 and TRBJ1-2, with unresolved D. The CDR3 is 11 amino acids. CDR1 SGHDT and CDR2 YYEEEE come from the germline V gene. V lost 4 bases and J 8 bases, leaving 9 bases between the germline ends. CDR3 loop: CASSLWEGYTF. The CDR3, as DNA: TGTGCCAGCAGCCTATGGGAGGGCTACACCTTC.

This clonotype was counted at least ten times. This chain joins TRBV20-1 and TRBJ1-5, with a tentative D call TRBD1 (5 bases). CDR1 is DFQATT, CDR2 SNEGSKA, per germline (reference sequence). This CDR3 is 13 amino acids long. The ends were cut back, 3 bases at V and 4 bases at J, with 10 bases in the middle. The CDR3 coding sequence is TGCAGTGCTAGTACAGGACCTAATCAGCCCCAGCATTTT. Encoded protein: CSASTGPNQPQHF.

This clonotype was recorded at least ten times. The chain has TRBV5-1 and TRBJ1-6; D call uncertain. Germline values: CDR1 SGHRS, CDR2 YFSETQ. This CDR3 contains 14 residues. Trimming removed 0 bases from V and 6 bases from J, with 7 bases in between. The CDR3, as DNA: TGCGCCAGCAGCTTGGGACGGTCTAATTCACCCCTCCACTTT. It codes for CASSLGRSNSPLHF.

This chain connects TRBV12-5 to TRBJ2-3; D is unclear. The CDR3 is made up of 15 amino acids. V was pared by 4 bases and J by 0 bases, with 11 bases between. The germline V gene encodes CDR1 LGHNT and CDR2 FRNRAP. CDR3 amino acids: CASGSPHRSTDTQYF. In nucleotides, the CDR3 is TGTGCTAGTGGTTCCCCCCACAGAAGCACAGATACGCAGTATTTT.

The V gene is TRBV4-2, the J gene TRBJ1-6, with no clear D. The CDR3 has 19 amino acids. Per germline, CDR1 LGHNA and CDR2 YNFKEQ. Trimming left V 1 base short and J 7 bases short, with 23 bases between. CDR3 loop: CASSQVGAFTGSQNSPLHF. The CDR3 DNA is TGTGCCAGCAGCCAAGTCGGTGCTTTTACCGGGTCCCAAAATTCACCCCTCCACTTT.

This clonotype was seen only a few times. The chain links TRBV7-2 to TRBJ2-1; TRBD1 matches at 10 bases. V trimming: 5 bases; J trimming: 1 base; junction bases outside the gene matches: 11. The CDR3 consists of 18 residues. CDR1 and CDR2 (germline): SGHTA, FQGNSA. The CDR3 region is CASSPTGGAMSSYNEQFF. The CDR3 coding sequence is TGTGCCAGCAGCCCGACAGGGGGCGCGATGTCTTCCTACAATGAGCAGTTCTTC.

V is TRBV19 and J is TRBJ2-3; TRBD1 aligns across 9 bases. J gave up 2 bases and V 3 bases, and 12 bases lay outside the gene matches. The CDR3 is made up of 18 amino acids. Germline-derived CDR1 and CDR2 are LNHDA and SQIVND (reference sequence). DNA of the CDR3: TGTGCCAGTAGTATCATCTTCGGGACAGGGAATGACACAGATACGCAGTATTTT. Translating it yields CASSIIFGTGNDTDTQYF. Variable domain in full (rest from reference TRBV19 and TRBJ2-3): DGGITQSPKYLFRKEGQNVTLSCEQNLNHDAMYWYRQDPGQGLRLIYYSQIVNDFQKGDIAEGYSVSREKKESFPLTVTSAQKNPTAFYLCASSIIFGTGNDTDTQYFGPGTRLTVL.

This clonotype was observed many times. The chain employs TRBV20-1 and TRBJ1-5, with D tentatively TRBD1 (6 bases). The V end was cut by 6 bases, the J end by 3 bases, with 12 bases between. The germline V gene encodes CDR1 DFQATT and CDR2 SNEGSKA (reference sequence). This CDR3 has 13 amino acids. The CDR3 here is CSANRANNQPQHF. CDR3 DNA sequence: TGCAGTGCGAACAGGGCGAACAATCAGCCCCAGCATTTT.

V gene TRBV7-2 combines with J gene TRBJ2-7; 10 bases match TRBD2. Trimming cost V 2 bases and J 4 bases; bases outside gene matches: 5. Per germline, CDR1 SGHTA and CDR2 FQGNSA. The CDR3 spans 15 residues. The CDR3 sequence: CASSLSAGGGYEQYF. The DNA for the CDR3 is TGTGCCAGCAGCTTATCAGCGGGAGGGGGGTACGAGCAGTACTTC.

This clonotype was seen many times. The chain combines TRBV10-3 with TRBJ2-7, with 11 bases fitting TRBD2. The CDR3 is 15 residues long. Germline CDR1 reads ENHRY; CDR2 reads SYGVKD. J lost 5 bases, V lost 3 bases, and 6 bases had no gene match. Here the CDR3 reads CAISDLAGGHNEQYV. CDR3 DNA sequence: TGTGCCATCAGTGACCTAGCGGGGGGTCACAACGAGCAGTACGTC.

This clonotype was observed many times. CDR3 region: CASSLETGANTEAFF. The CDR3 DNA reads TGTGCCAGCAGTTTAGAGACGGGGGCGAACACTGAAGCTTTCTTT. This chain links TRBV12-3 or TRBV12-4 with TRBJ1-1, with D perhaps TRBD1 (6 bases). Trimming took 1 base from V and 1 from J, leaving 10 bases between them. This CDR3 is built from 15 residues.

This clonotype was seen repeatedly, ten times or more. The chain uses TRBV6-1 and TRBJ2-7, with TRBD1 matching 8 bases. Germline V gene sequence: CDR1 MNHNS, CDR2 SASEGT. The CDR3 runs to 15 residues. Trimming took 4 bases from V and 6 from J; bases not matched to a gene: 11. The CDR3 loop is CASSGLRGPIFEQYF. For the CDR3, the DNA is TGTGCCAGCAGTGGGCTCAGGGGGCCCATCTTCGAGCAGTACTTC.

The chain carries TRBV7-9 and TRBJ1-4, with D possibly TRBD1 on 5 matching bases. V lost 0 bases, J lost 8 bases, and 13 bases lay in between. The CDR3 has 15 amino acids. Germline assignment: CDR1 SEHNR and CDR2 FQNEAQ (reference sequence). Here the CDR3 DNA reads TGTGCCAGCAGCTTAGCGGCAGGGAGAAACGAAAAACTGTTTTTT. Amino acids: CASSLAAGRNEKLFF.

This clonotype was seen ten or more times. V is TRBV7-3 and J is TRBJ2-6; D might be TRBD1 or TRBD2, each matching 6 bases. Germline lookup yields CDR1 SGHTA and CDR2 FQGTGA. Trimming removed 5 bases from V and 0 bases from J, with 11 bases in between. The CDR3 totals 16 residues. CDR3 in DNA: TGTGCCAGCAGCCCATCGGGGGCCTCTGGGGCCAACGTCCTGACTTTC. This gives the protein CASSPSGASGANVLTF.

There are many counts of this clonotype. The chain recombines TRBV6-1 with TRBJ1-1, with D unresolved. From germline, CDR1 is MNHNS and CDR2 SASEGT. Trimming left V 6 bases short and J 5 bases short, with 10 bases between. This CDR3 is built from 12 residues. The CDR3 sequence is CASSLLWTEAFF. DNA of the CDR3: TGTGCCAGCAGCTTGCTGTGGACTGAAGCTTTCTTT.

This sequence joins TRBV25-1 and TRBJ2-1; D is unclear. CDR3 size: 13 residues. V was cut by 3 bases and J by 6 bases, with 9 bases left in between. CDR1 is MGHDK, CDR2 SYGVNS, per germline. In DNA, the CDR3 is TGTGCCAGCAGTGAGATCGGTTTCAATGAGCAGTTCTTC. Amino acids: CASSEIGFNEQFF.

In its sample, this clonotype was seen a few times. The chain is built from TRBV20-1 and TRBJ1-3; D gene uncertain. Germline lookup yields CDR1 DFQATT and CDR2 SNEGSKA (reference sequence). Trimming took 1 base from V and 6 from J, leaving 13 bases between them. The length of the CDR3 is 14 residues. CDR3 sequence: CSARVSVLPNTIYF. CDR3 coding DNA: TGCAGTGCTAGAGTTTCTGTCTTACCAAACACCATATATTTT.

The CDR3 DNA reads TGTGCCAGCAGTTTACAGGGGGACTACGAGCAGTACTTC. Translation gives CASSLQGDYEQYF. V is TRBV2 and J is TRBJ2-7; TRBD1 matches at 8 bases. This CDR3 has 13 residues. The V and J ends lost 5 bases and 3 bases, in that order; junction bases with no gene match: 3. Germline V CDR1 and CDR2: SNHLY, FYNNEI. Based on the CDR3 plus reference TRBV2 and TRBJ2-7, the full variable domain is EPEVTQTPSHQVTQMGQEVILRCVPISNHLYFYWYRQILGQKVEFLVSFYNNEISEKSEIFDDQFSVERPDGSNFTLKIRSTKLEDSAMYFCASSLQGDYEQYFGPGTRLTVT.

V is TRBV24-1 and J is TRBJ2-1, with D perhaps matching TRBD1 or TRBD2 (5 bases each). TRBJ2-5 matches the DNA end more closely, so the J call is doubtful. The CDR3 spans 14 residues. The V gene's germline CDR1 is KGHDR and CDR2 SFDVKD. CDR3 amino acids: CATSDFEGIETQYF. CDR3 in DNA: TGTGCCACCAGTGATTTCGAGGGGATAGAGACCCAGTACTTC.

The genes are TRBV12-3 or TRBV12-4 and TRBJ2-5; TRBD1 agrees at 7 bases. J lost 4 bases, V lost 3 bases, and 5 bases had no gene match. The CDR3 is 14 amino acids. The CDR3 DNA follows: TGTGCCAGCAGTTTTGCAGGGGGTCGAGAGACCCAGTACTTC. Translated: CASSFAGGRETQYF.

A few counts support this clonotype. The rearrangement links TRBV7-2 to TRBJ2-5, with D possibly being TRBD2 (6 bases). The CDR3 totals 11 residues. Per germline, CDR1 SGHTA and CDR2 FQGNSA. V was trimmed by 8 bases and J by 7 bases, leaving 11 bases between them. The CDR3 protein is CASQMEGTQYF. The CDR3 coding sequence is TGTGCCAGCCAGATGGAGGGGACCCAGTACTTC. Looking up the rest from reference TRBV7-2 and TRBJ2-5 gives the full variable domain: GAGVSQSPSNKVTEKGKDVELRCDPISGHTALYWYRQSLGQGLEFLIYFQGNSAPDKSGLPSDRFSAERTGGSVSTLTIQRTQQEDSAVYLCASQMEGTQYFGPGTRLLVL.

For the CDR3, the DNA is TGTGCCAGCAGCGAATTGGTAACACTTACAGCATCCAGGGAGCTGTTTTTT. Translated, it gives CASSELVTLTASRELFF. V gene TRBV6-1 combines with J gene TRBJ2-2; D is uncertain. The V end lost 6 bases, the J end lost 9 bases, and 26 bases lay between the germline ends. Germline CDR1 MNHNS, CDR2 SASEGT. This CDR3 is built from 17 residues.

Many counts were recorded for this clonotype. This rearrangement joins TRBV7-6 to TRBJ2-1; D gene uncertain. Germline CDR1 SGHVS, CDR2 FNYEAQ. The ends were cut back, 5 bases at V and 3 bases at J, with 8 bases in the middle. The CDR3 runs 13 residues. In nucleotides, the CDR3 is TGTGCCAGCAGCCTGATAGACTACAATGAGCAGTTCTTC. Its translation is CASSLIDYNEQFF.